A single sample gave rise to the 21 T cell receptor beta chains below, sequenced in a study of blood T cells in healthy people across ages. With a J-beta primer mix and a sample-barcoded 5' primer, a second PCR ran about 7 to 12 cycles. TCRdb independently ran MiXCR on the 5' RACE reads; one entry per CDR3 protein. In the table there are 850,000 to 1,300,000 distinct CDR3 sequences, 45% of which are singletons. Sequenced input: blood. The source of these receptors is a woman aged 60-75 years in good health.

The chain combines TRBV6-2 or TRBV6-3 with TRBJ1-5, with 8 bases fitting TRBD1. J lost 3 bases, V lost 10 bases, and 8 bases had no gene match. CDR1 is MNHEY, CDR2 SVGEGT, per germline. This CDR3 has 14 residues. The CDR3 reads CAISQGGPNQPQHF. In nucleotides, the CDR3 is TGTGCCATTTCACAGGGGGGCCCCAATCAGCCCCAGCATTTT.

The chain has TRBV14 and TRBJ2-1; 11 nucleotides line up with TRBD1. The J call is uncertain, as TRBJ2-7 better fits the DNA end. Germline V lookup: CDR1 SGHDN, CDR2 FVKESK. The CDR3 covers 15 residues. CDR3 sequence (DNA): TGTGCCAGCAGCCCCCGGGACAGGGGGGCCTACGAGCAGTACTTC. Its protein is CASSPRDRGAYEQYF.

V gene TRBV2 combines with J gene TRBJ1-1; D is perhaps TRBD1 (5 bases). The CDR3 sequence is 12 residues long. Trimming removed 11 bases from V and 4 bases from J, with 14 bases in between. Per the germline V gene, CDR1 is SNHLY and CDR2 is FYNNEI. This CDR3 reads CAGGLGGTEAFF. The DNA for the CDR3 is TGTGCCGGGGGGTTGGGGGGCACTGAAGCTTTCTTT.

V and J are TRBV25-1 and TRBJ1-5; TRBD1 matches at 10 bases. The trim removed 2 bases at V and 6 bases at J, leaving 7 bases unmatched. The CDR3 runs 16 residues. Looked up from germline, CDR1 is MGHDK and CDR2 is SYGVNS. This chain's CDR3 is CASSEAGTGVFQPQHF. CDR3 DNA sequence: TGTGCCAGCAGTGAAGCCGGGACAGGGGTCTTTCAGCCCCAGCATTTT.

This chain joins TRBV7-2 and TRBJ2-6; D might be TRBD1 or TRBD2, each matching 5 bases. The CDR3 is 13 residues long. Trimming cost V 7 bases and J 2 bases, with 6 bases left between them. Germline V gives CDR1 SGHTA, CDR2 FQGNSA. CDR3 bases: TGTGCCAGCATGGGACCTGGGGCCAACGTCCTGACTTTC. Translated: CASMGPGANVLTF.

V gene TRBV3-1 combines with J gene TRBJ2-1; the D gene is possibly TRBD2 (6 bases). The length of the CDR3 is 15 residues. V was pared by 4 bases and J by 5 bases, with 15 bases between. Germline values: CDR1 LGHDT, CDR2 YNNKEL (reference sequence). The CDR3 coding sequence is TGTGCCAGCAGCCCCGGGGGACCCATCCACAATGAGCAGTTCTTC. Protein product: CASSPGGPIHNEQFF.

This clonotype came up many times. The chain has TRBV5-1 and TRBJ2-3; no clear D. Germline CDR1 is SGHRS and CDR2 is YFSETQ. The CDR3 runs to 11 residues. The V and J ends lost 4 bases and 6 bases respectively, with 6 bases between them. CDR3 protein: CASSRQDTQYF. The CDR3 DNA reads TGCGCCAGCAGCCGTCAGGATACGCAGTATTTT. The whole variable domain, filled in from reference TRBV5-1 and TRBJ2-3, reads KAGVTQTPRYLIKTRGQQVTLSCSPISGHRSVSWYQQTPGQGLQFLFEYFSETQRNKGNFPGRFSGRQFSNSRSEMNVSTLELGDSALYLCASSRQDTQYFGPGTRLTVL.

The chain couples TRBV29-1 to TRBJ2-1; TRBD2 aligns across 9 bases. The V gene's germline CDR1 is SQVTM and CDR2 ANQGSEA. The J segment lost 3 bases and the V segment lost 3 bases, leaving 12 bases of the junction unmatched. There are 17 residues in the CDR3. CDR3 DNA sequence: TGCAGCGTTGACCTGGGATTAGCGGGAGTGTTCTACAATGAGCAGTTCTTC. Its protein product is CSVDLGLAGVFYNEQFF.

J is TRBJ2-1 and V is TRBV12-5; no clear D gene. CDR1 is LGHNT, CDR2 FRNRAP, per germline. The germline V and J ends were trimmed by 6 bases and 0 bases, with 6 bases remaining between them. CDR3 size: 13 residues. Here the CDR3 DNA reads TGTGCTAGTGGGGAAAGCTCCTACAATGAGCAGTTCTTC. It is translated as CASGESSYNEQFF.

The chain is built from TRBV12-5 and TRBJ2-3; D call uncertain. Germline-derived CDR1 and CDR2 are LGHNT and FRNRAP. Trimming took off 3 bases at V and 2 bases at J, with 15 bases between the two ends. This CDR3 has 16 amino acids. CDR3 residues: CASGFHISRITDTQYF. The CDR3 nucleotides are TGTGCTAGTGGTTTCCACATAAGCCGGATCACAGATACGCAGTATTTT.

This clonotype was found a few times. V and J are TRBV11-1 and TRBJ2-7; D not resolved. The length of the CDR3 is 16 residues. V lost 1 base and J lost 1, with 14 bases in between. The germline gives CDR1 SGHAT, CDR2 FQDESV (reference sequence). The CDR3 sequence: CASSLVSPLGSYEQYF. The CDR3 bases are TGTGCCAGCAGCTTAGTTTCCCCATTGGGATCCTACGAGCAGTACTTC.

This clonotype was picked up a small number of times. CDR3 in DNA: TGTGCCATCAGCCAAGAGGGGTACAATGAGCAGTTCTTC. Amino acids: CAISQEGYNEQFF. The chain couples TRBV10-3 to TRBJ2-1; perhaps D is TRBD1 or TRBD2 (5 bases each). V shed 6 bases and J shed 4 bases, with 10 bases lying between them. This CDR3 spans 13 amino acids. CDR1 ENHRY and CDR2 SYGVKD come from the germline V gene.

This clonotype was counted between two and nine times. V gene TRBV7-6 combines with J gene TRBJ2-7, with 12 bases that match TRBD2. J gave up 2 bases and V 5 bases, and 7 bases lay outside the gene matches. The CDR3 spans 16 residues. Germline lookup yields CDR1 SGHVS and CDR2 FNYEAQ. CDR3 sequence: CASSRTSGTPAYEQYF. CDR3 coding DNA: TGTGCCAGCAGCCGGACTAGCGGGACGCCGGCCTACGAGCAGTACTTC.

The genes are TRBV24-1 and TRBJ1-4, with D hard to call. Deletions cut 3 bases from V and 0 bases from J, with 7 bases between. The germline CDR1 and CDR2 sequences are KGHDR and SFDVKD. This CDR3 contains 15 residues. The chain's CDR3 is CATSDQRATNEKLFF. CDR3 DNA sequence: TGTGCCACCAGTGATCAAAGGGCAACTAATGAAAAACTGTTTTTT.

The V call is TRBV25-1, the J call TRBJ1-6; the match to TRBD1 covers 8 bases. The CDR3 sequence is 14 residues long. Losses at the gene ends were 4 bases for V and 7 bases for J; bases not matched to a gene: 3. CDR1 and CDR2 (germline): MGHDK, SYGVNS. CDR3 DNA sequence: TGTGCCAGCAGTGGGACAGGGACCAATTCACCCCTCCACTTT. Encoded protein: CASSGTGTNSPLHF.

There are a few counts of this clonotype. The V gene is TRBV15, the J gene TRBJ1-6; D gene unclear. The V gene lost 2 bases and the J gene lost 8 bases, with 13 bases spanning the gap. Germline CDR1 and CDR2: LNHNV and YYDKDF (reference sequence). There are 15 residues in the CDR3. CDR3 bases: TGTGCCACCAGCAGACAAAGGTCCGGTGATTCACCCCTCCACTTT. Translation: CATSRQRSGDSPLHF. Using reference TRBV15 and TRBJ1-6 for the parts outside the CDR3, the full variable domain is DAMVIQNPRYQVTQFGKPVTLSCSQTLNHNVMYWYQQKSSQAPKLLFHYYDKDFNNEADTPDNFQSRRPNTSFCFLDIRSPGLGDTAMYLCATSRQRSGDSPLHFGNGTRLTVT.

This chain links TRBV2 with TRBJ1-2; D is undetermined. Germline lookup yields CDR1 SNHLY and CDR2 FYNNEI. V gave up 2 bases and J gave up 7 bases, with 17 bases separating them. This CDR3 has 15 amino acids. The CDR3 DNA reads TGTGCCAGCAGTGAATGGAAACAGCGGGCAGGTGGCTACACCTTC. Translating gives CASSEWKQRAGGYTF. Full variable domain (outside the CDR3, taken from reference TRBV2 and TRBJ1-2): EPEVTQTPSHQVTQMGQEVILRCVPISNHLYFYWYRQILGQKVEFLVSFYNNEISEKSEIFDDQFSVERPDGSNFTLKIRSTKLEDSAMYFCASSEWKQRAGGYTFGSGTRLTVV.

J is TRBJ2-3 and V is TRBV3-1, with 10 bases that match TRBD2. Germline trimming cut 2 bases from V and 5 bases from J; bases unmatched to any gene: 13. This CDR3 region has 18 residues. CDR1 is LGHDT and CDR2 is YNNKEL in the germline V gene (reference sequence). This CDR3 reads CASSQSRTSGGGIDTQYF. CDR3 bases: TGTGCCAGCAGCCAAAGTCGGACTAGCGGAGGGGGGATAGATACGCAGTATTTT.

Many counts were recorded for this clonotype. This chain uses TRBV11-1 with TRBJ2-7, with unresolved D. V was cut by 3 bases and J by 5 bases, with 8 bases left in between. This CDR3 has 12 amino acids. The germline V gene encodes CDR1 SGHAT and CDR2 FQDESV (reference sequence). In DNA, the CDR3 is TGTGCCAGCAGCTTTTATAATAACGAGCAGTACTTC. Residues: CASSFYNNEQYF. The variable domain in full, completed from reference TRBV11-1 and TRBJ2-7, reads EAEVAQSPRYKITEKSQAVAFWCDPISGHATLYWYRQILGQGPELLVQFQDESVVDDSQLPKDRFSAERLKGVDSTLKIQPAELGDSAMYLCASSFYNNEQYFGPGTRLTVT.

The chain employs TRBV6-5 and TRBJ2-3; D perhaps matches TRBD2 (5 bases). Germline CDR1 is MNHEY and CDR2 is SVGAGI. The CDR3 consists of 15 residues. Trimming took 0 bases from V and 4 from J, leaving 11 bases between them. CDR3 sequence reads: CASSYSEDGADTQYF. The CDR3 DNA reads TGTGCCAGCAGTTACTCGGAGGACGGTGCAGATACGCAGTATTTT.

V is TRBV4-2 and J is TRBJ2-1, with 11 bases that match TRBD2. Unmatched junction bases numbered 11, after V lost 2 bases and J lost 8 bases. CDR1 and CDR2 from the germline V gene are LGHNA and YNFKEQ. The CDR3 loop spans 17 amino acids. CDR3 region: CASSQRTGTSGYYEQFF. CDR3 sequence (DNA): TGTGCCAGCAGCCAAAGGACCGGGACTAGCGGTTATTATGAGCAGTTCTTC.